This T cell receptor beta chain was obtained from a study of shared T cell receptors in the human thymus. Measured with immunoSEQ multiplex PCR; TCRdb has only the in-frame clones, and not every one. The table lists roughly 710,000 clones, 75% to 90% of them singletons. This CDR3 has 14 amino acids. V lost 0 bases and J 1 base, leaving 8 bases between the germline ends. Germline V gene data show CDR1 as SGHRS and CDR2 as YFSETQ. These data also featured in a second study, about human thymus T cells. That investigation notes: Donors consisted of healthy Finnish infants (having corrective surgery for congenital heart defects). Resections were taken during corrective heart surgery, and the thymus tissue came from these. It looked as if thymic and blood repertoires used V and J genes in a biased way.

Sequenced: thymocytes. This sequence joins TRBV5-1 and TRBJ2-7; D remains ambiguous. The receptor was derived from a girl under two years old with a congenital heart defect. Here the CDR3 reads CASSLVFLSYEQYF. CDR3 nucleotides: TGCGCCAGCAGCTTGGTCTTCCTTTCCTACGAGCAGTACTTC.